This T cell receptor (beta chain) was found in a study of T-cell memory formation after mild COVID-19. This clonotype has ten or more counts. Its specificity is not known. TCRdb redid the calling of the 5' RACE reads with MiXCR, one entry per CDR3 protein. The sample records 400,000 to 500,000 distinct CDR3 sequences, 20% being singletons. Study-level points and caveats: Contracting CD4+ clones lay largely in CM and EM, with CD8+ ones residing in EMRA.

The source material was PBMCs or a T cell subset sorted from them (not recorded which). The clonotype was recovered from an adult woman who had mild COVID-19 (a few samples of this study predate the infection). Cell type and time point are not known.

CDR3 residues: CASTQGGGSDTQYF. CDR3 coding DNA: TGCGCCAGCACCCAGGGCGGAGGGTCAGATACGCAGTATTTT. The chain employs TRBV5-1 and TRBJ2-3; a weak D match, TRBD2 (6 bases). Germline CDR1 is SGHRS and CDR2 is YFSETQ. V was cut by 6 bases and J by 4 bases, with 15 bases left in between. The CDR3 has 14 residues.